The entry that follows covers one T cell receptor beta chain sequence. It has no known antigen specificity. Per-nucleotide qualities are absent, and no much larger clonotype sits a single base away. Library generation was performed with the immunoSEQ multiplex PCR assay. TCRdb retrieved this table from immuneACCESS and kept in-frame rearrangements only. Not all clones are present; in checked studies, unresolved V genes account for under half, and no reason is known for the remainder. The sample has approximately 40,000 clones on record, about nine tenths of them singletons. 1.2% of the sample is held by the ten biggest clonotypes. This sample stems from a study of T cell changes during pregnancy in multiple sclerosis (dated by TCRdb to about 2019). Background for the entire study: The study examined how the T cell repertoire changed over the course of pregnancy in women with multiple sclerosis.

Sequences MNHNS (CDR1) and SASEGT (CDR2) are obtained from the germline V gene. V and J are truncated by 10 bases and 7 bases respectively, leaving an intervening sequence of 14 bases. The CDR3, cysteine through phenylalanine, is 12 amino acids long. Just CDR3 DNA is preserved here, 36 bases in frame from base 1. This chain is built from TRBV6-1 and TRBJ1-5, with TRBD1 perhaps the D gene, on 6 matching bases. The sequences come from CD4+ T cells from peripheral blood mononuclear cells, collected in the second trimester of pregnancy. The receptor's source is a female donor with multiple sclerosis, enrolled in a pregnancy study. The nucleotides read TGTGCCATCCGTAGGGGGGGCCAGCCCCAGCATTTT. It translates to CAIRRGGQPQHF.